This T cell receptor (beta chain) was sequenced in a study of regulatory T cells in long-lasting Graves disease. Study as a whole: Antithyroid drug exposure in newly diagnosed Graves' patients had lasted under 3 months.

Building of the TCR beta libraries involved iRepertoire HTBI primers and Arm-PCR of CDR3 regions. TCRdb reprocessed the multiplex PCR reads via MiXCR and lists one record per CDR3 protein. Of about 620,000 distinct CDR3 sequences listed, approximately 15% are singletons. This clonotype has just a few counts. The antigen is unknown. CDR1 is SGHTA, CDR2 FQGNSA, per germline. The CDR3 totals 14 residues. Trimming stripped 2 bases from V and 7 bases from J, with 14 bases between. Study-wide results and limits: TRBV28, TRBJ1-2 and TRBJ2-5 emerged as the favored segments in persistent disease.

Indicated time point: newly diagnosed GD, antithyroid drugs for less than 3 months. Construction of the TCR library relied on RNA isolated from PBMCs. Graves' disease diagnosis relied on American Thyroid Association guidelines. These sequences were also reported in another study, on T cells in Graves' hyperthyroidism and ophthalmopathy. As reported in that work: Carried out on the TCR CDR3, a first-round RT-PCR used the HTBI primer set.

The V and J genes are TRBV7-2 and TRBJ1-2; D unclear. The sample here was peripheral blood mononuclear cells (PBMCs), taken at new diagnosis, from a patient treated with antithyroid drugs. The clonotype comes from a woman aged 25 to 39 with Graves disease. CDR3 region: CASSLPQSTAGYTF. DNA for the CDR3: TGTGCCAGCAGCTTACCCCAGAGTACGGCTGGCTACACCTTC.